This T cell receptor beta chain is drawn from a study of cytomegalovirus exposure and HLA in healthy donors (dated by TCRdb to the late 2010s). At the level of the whole study: In an earlier analysis of under 750 of the donors, 276 Gb of sequence data and approximately 120 million unique TCR beta sequences from about 190 million T cells were reported. Of the 350 to 400 genotyped donors, approximately 82% fell in the genetic ancestry cluster associated with self-reported Caucasian donors. Across around 400 genotyped donors of the cohort, an average of approximately 200,000 unique TCR beta nucleotide sequences per donor were sequenced, and roughly a sixth of those sequences were non-productive. HLA typing covered class I and class II loci at four-digit resolution. Every discovery cohort repertoire had been produced on one sequencing platform. The study aimed to test whether signatures of past pathogen exposure could be identified by cataloging public T cell receptors. Donor age, sex, ethnicity and CMV serostatus were compiled alongside the repertoire data. Typing coverage differed by locus: A, B, C, DRB1 and DQB1 were typed in about 629-630 donors, DQA1 in 500 to 550, DPA1 in 600 to 610, and DPB1 in approximately 450. Because of strong linkage in the cohort, roughly five DR-DQ haplotypes were treated as single units for association and clustering. The study combined high-throughput TCR immunosequencing, statistical association of individual TCRs with disease status, and machine learning to predict cytomegalovirus infection status. The T cell repertoires of under 750 subjects were profiled by immunosequencing and related to cytomegalovirus serostatus. A later genetic analysis used genome-wide SNP genotypes for about three fifths of the 666 donors, treating that subset as a discovery cohort. Rather than drawing on any new phenotypic data, the later analysis identified candidate immune exposures from TCR beta sequences and the way those sequences occurred across donors. In addition to the first cohort of 666 subjects, a separate validation cohort of under 150 different subjects was used. About 310 gigabases of sequencing data and roughly 90 million unique TCR sequences were included in an early release covering around 650 HLA-typed donors. To decide whether each TCR beta V gene segment behaved as functional or pseudogenic, an earlier analysis of over 500 of the donors relied on high-throughput TCR beta sequencing. A later analysis re-examined previously published TCR beta repertoires from more than 550 donors and added high-resolution HLA genotyping to investigate patterns of TCR occurrence.

The cohort was made up of around 720 healthy bone marrow donors. All cohort members were sampled while nominally healthy, although unrecorded immune exposures were likely present. CMV serostatus was recorded as positive for almost 300 and negative for 352 of the 666 cohort members, whereas no CMV serostatus was recorded for the donor in question. A peripheral blood sample was provided by each donor, and peripheral blood mononuclear cells were used for TCR beta sequencing. Genomic DNA was extracted from the blood cell samples with the Qiagen DNeasy Blood Extraction Kit. Results the study describes overall, beyond this receptor: Because counts were too low, about 15 rarely observed V segments, including chromosome 9 orphons, were left out of the earlier analysis of a few hundred of the donors. The authors suggested that the approach could potentially be generalized to other disease states and immunological phenotypes. Linkage disequilibrium might explain the correlated functional status among segregating V segments, but an unknown experimental factor could not be ruled out. In a later genetic analysis, fewer N-insertions in productive TCRs were reported among donors in an Asian-associated ancestry cluster than the approximately 630-donor mean. CMV serostatus was the only immune exposure information available for the cohort. In vitro tests confirmed that a few of the cytomegalovirus-associated TCR beta chains recognize cytomegalovirus antigens. HLA typing was unavailable for some donors at each locus, so association tests used only the typed subset. The sequencing pipeline was judged likely to have produced a cluster of highly shared sequence variants as a technical artifact. When HLA alleles, especially DR and DQ, strongly co-occurred, attributing TCR associations to individual alleles was difficult. A later genetic analysis associated a missense DCLRE1C variant with V-gene and J-gene trimming of TCR beta chains, and an independent cohort replicated the association. At a false discovery rate of 0.05, a later analysis linked under 20,000 TCR beta sequences to specific HLA alleles. Because the 87-base-pair reads could not distinguish some IMGT-functional V segments, including TRBV6-2 and TRBV6-3, those segments were excluded. Compared with equally common non-associated chains, HLA-associated TCR beta chains in a later analysis were more clonally expanded and had lower generation probabilities. A further reported finding was that TCR beta sequences accurately predicted the HLA-A and HLA-B alleles for most subjects in the first cohort. In the study, 164 TCR beta chains were listed as associated with cytomegalovirus. A later analysis found that most CMV-associated TCR beta chains appeared HLA-restricted, with HLA associations seemingly driven largely by CMV exposure. Across donors, most TCR sequences were observed very rarely, whereas some public TCRs were present in many individuals. In this cohort, only TCR beta chains were sequenced, and detectable features were limited by the absence of alpha or paired-chain data. In both the original and validation cohorts, the classifier was reported to diagnose cytomegalovirus status with high specificity and sensitivity. In a later analysis, several top co-occurrence clusters were reported to appear linked to parvovirus B19, influenza, CMV and Epstein-Barr virus. An earlier analysis of roughly 570 of the donors showed that most TCR beta V segments appeared in productive rearrangements either about 90% or about 30% of the time, which broadly matched IMGT annotations. In a later analysis, the rate of TCR association differed among HLA loci, with DRB1 alleles having the most associated TCRs and HLA-C alleles having the fewest. Presence/absence analyses assumed roughly uniform sequencing depth across donors, an assumption that may not hold.

The CDR3 runs 14 residues from the cysteine to the phenylalanine. Only the CDR3 part of the read is kept: 42 bases, read in frame from the first base. Deletion took 7 bases off V and 5 bases off J, with a span of 16 bases between the germline ends. In the germline V gene, CDR1 corresponds to SGDLS and CDR2 to YYNGEE. A remark on this clone: This clone's antigen is unknown. Qualities for individual bases were not recorded, and no much larger clone is one base off.

Library method: the immunoSEQ multiplex PCR assay. The multiplex PCR relied on a mix of 60 forward primers for TCR Vbeta segments and 13 reverse primers for TCR Jbeta segments. The CDR3 region of rearranged TCR beta genes was amplified from genomic DNA by a multiplex PCR assay. Amplified TCR beta libraries were sequenced as 87-base-pair reads on the Illumina HiSeq System. As for the authors' bioinformatics: Across the roughly 700 repertoires, a later analysis counted 75 million to 90 million unique TCR beta chains, roughly 11 million of which were shared by at least two donors. A nearest-neighbor algorithm error-corrected the raw reads and collapsed the reads into unique sequences, merging closely related sequences to remove PCR and sequencing errors. CDR3 sequences were aligned to IMGT reference sequences to assign V, D and J gene segments. Each retained sequence needed at least a six-nucleotide match to both a V gene segment and a J gene segment. Rearrangements were classified as productive when the CDR3 lacked stop codons and remained in frame with V and J, and all other rearrangements were classified as non-productive. Following IMGT convention, CDR3 was defined as the stretch from the second conserved V-encoded cysteine to the conserved J-encoded phenylalanine. The earlier analysis of around 640 of the donors excluded sequences that lacked an unambiguous match to a single V gene segment. In an earlier analysis of about 590 of the donors, a V segment was called functional when productive rearrangements were above 56.7%, and segregating when the standard deviation between donors exceeded 5%. A statistical classification framework was developed to diagnose cytomegalovirus status using the catalog of TCR beta chain sequences. In a later analysis, TCR nucleotide sequences were compared against IMGT/GENE-DB human TR gene sequences so that V and J genes could be assigned. Using the TCRdist pipeline, a later analysis assigned CDR3 sequences along with most-parsimonious VDJ recombination scenarios. In a later analysis, every TCR beta chain was defined by the combination of its CDR3 amino acid sequence and its V-gene family, and reads without a unique V-gene family were dropped. To address suspected cross-contamination and a sequencing artifact, a later analysis removed a few hundred highly shared, low-generation-probability nucleotide sequences. In a later analysis, a clonal expansion index was calculated for each public chain from normalized within-repertoire ranks of inferred template counts. In a later analysis, generation probabilities were computed using a VDJ recombination model fitted to out-of-frame rearrangements, and the results were checked against IGoR. In a later analysis, hypergeometric tests were used to score TCR-TCR, TCR-HLA and TCR-CMV co-occurrence, with a repertoire-size bias correction applied to TCR pairs. In a later analysis, false discovery rates were estimated by permuting HLA or CMV assignments 20 times. In a later analysis, co-occurring TCRs were grouped using DBSCAN, with TCRdist sequence similarity added in when clustering inside HLA-allele-positive subsets. Repertoires with fewer than 30,000 or more than 120,000 public chains, plus five repertoires with anomalous nucleotide sharing, were excluded from co-occurrence clustering. TCRdb re-hosts the immuneACCESS table, in-frame sequences only. Its copies lack some clones; in the studies checked, an unresolved V gene accounts for under half of them, and the cause for the rest is not known. V, J and clone size were drawn from that table, and D and trimming were deduced from the DNA. For this sample the table gives about 160,000 clones, of which roughly 80% were detected only once. The ten largest account for about 1.9% of the sample.

The sample was PBMCs. The receptor comes from a human donor in good health. In this chain, TRBV9 is recombined with TRBJ2-1; the D region possibly corresponds to TRBD1 (5 bases align). CDR3 loop: CASGSQVGDNEQFF. The base sequence is TGTGCCAGCGGTTCCCAGGTAGGGGACAATGAGCAGTTCTTC.